This record covers a single T cell receptor beta chain. These data originate in a study of blood T cell repertoires in COVID-19. Overall study context: Acute and convalescent COVID-19 specimens originated in the United States, Italy and Spain. T cells, B-cell-depleted T cells, or PBMCs provided the cDNA or gDNA that served as material.

The germline CDR1 and CDR2 sequences are SQVTM and ANQGSEA. The CDR3 is 15 amino acids. The V gene end was trimmed by 2 bases and the J gene end by 1 base; junction bases not matched to a gene: 4. Authors' processing steps: Amplifying reference gene primers gave estimates of nucleated cell counts. The table came from immunoSEQ multiplex PCR; TCRdb's copy has only in-frame clones and leaves some out. V, J and clone size were drawn from that table, and D and trimming were deduced from the DNA. The table has around 270,000 clones, 87% seen once. This chain uses TRBV29-1 with TRBJ2-5; 10 bases line up with TRBD2. The TCR comes from a woman in her fifties or sixties with acute or convalescent COVID-19. The sequencing sample was made of peripheral blood. Here the CDR3 DNA reads TGCAGCGTTGAAAAACTAGCGGGATTCCAAGAGACCCAGTACTTC. Translating it yields CSVEKLAGFQETQYF.